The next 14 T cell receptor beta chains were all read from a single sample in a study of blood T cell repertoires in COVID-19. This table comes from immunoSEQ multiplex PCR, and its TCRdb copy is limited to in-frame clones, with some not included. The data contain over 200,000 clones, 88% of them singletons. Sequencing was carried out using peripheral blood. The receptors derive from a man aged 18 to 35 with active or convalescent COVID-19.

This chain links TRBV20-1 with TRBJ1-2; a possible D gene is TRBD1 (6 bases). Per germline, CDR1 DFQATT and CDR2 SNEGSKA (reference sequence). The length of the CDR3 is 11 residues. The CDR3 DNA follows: TGCTCCCTCTCAGGGGCTTATGGCTACACCTTC. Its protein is CSLSGAYGYTF.

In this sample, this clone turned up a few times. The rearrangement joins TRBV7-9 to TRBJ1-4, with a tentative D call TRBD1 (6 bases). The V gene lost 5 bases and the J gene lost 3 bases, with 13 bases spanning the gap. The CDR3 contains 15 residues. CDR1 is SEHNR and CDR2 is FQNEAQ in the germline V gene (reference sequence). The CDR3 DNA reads TGTGCCAGCAGCGACCGACAGGCCCCTAATGAAAAACTGTTTTTT. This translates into CASSDRQAPNEKLFF.

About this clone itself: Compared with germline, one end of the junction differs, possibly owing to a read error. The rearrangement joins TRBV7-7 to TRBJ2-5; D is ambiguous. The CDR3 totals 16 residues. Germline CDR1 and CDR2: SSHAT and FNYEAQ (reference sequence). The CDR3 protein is CASSLGRMVLKETQYF. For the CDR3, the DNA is TGTGCTAGCAGCTTGGGCAGAATGGTACTGAAAGAGACCCAGTACTTC.

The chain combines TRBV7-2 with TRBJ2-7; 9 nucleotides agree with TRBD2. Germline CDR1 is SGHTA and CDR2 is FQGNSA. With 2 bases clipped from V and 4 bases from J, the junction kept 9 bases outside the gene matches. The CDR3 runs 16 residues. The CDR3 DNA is TGTGCCAGCAGCTTATTAAGGGCGGGAGGGGCGTACGAGCAGTACTTC. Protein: CASSLLRAGGAYEQYF.

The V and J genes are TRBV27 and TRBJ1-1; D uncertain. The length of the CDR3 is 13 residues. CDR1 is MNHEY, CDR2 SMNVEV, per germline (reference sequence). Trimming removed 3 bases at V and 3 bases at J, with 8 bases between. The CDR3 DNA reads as TGTGCCAGCAGTTTTCGGGAGTACACTGAAGCTTTCTTT. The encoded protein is CASSFREYTEAFF.

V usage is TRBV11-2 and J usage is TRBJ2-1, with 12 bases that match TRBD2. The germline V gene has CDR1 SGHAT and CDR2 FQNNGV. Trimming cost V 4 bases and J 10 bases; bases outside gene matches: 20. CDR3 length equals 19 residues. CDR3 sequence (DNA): TGTGCCAGCAGCTCGCAGTTCCAATTCCTCGGGACTAGCGGGCCGGAGCAGTTCTTC. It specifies CASSSQFQFLGTSGPEQFF.

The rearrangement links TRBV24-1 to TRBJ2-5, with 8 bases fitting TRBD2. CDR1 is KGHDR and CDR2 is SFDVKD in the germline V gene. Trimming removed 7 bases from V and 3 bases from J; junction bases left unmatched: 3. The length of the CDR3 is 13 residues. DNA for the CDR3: TGTGCCACCAGACGGGGGGGTGAAGAGACCCAGTACTTC. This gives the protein CATRRGGEETQYF.

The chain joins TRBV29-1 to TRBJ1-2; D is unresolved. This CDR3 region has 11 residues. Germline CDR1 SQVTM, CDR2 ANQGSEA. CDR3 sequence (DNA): TGCAGTGTCGGAGTGGGCTATGGCTACACCTTC. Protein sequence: CSVGVGYGYTF.

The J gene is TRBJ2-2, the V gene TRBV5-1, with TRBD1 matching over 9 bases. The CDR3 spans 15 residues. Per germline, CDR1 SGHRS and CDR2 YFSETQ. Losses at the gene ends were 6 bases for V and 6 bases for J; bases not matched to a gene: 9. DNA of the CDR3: TGCGCCAGCACCCTGACAGGGGGTACGTCCGGGGAGCTGTTTTTT. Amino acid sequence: CASTLTGGTSGELFF.

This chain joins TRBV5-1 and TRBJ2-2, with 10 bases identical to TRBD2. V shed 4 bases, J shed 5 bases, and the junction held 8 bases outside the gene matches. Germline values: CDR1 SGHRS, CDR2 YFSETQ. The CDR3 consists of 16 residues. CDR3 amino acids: CASSLSSGSYTGELFF. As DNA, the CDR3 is TGCGCCAGCAGCCTCTCTAGCGGGAGTTATACCGGGGAGCTGTTTTTT.

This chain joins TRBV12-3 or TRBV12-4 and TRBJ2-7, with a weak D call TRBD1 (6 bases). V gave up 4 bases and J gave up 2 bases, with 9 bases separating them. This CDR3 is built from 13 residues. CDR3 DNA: TGTGCCAGCAGTTGGGACATAGCCTACGAGCAGTACTTC. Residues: CASSWDIAYEQYF.

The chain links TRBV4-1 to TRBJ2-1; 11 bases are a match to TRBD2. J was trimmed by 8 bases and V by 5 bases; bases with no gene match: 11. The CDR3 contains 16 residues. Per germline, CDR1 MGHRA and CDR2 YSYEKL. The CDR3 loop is CASSDHGTSGLDEQFF. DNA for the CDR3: TGCGCCAGCAGCGACCACGGGACTAGCGGACTCGATGAGCAGTTCTTC.

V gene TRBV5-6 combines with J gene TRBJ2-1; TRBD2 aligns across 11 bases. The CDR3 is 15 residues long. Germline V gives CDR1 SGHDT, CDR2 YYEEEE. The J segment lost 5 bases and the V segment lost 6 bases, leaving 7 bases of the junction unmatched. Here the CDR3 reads CASTMGTSGHNEQFF. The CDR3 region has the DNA TGTGCCAGCACCATGGGGACTAGCGGTCACAATGAGCAGTTCTTC.

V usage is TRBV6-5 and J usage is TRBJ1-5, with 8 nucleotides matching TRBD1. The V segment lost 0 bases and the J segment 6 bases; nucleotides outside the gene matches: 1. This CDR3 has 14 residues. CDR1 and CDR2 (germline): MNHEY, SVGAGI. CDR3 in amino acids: CASSYSQGGQPQHF. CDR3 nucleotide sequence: TGTGCCAGCAGTTACTCACAGGGGGGTCAGCCCCAGCATTTT.